Below, 17 T cell receptor beta chains from the same sample are listed, as sequenced in a study of blood T cell repertoires in COVID-19. Generated by immunoSEQ multiplex PCR, the TCRdb table keeps only in-frame clones and is missing some. The sample shows nearly 200,000 clones, approximately 84% of them seen only once. Material for sequencing was PBMCs or T cells enriched from blood (not recorded which). The receptors originated from a middle-aged man who had recovered from COVID-19.

The chain is built from TRBV12-3 or TRBV12-4 and TRBJ2-1, with D possibly being TRBD1 (6 bases). The CDR3 runs to 13 residues. The germline V and J ends were trimmed by 5 bases and 4 bases, with 9 bases remaining between them. DNA for the CDR3: TGTGCCAGCAGTGGACAGAGATACAATGAGCAGTTCTTC. This gives the protein CASSGQRYNEQFF.

V usage is TRBV19 and J usage is TRBJ1-5, with 9 nucleotides matching TRBD1. V was clipped by 5 bases and J by 7 bases; unmatched bases: 12. Germline CDR1 LNHDA, CDR2 SQIVND (reference sequence). CDR3 length: 16 amino acids. The CDR3 DNA is TGTGCCAGTAGTCGTCCCGGGACAGGGCGGGCACAGCCCCAGCATTTT. Translation: CASSRPGTGRAQPQHF.

The V and J genes are TRBV6-1 and TRBJ1-1, with a tentative D call TRBD1 (5 bases). Germline V CDR1 and CDR2: MNHNS, SASEGT. The CDR3 sequence is 14 residues long. Trimming pared 1 base from V and 1 base from J, leaving 7 bases between. CDR3 DNA sequence: TGTGCCAGCAGTGAAGGACAGTCGAACACTGAAGCTTTCTTT. Protein: CASSEGQSNTEAFF.

The chain recombines TRBV30 with TRBJ1-6; a weak D match, TRBD1 (5 bases). Germline CDR1 and CDR2: GTSNPN and SVGIG (reference sequence). V was clipped by 2 bases and J by 10 bases, with 18 bases between them. The CDR3 extends over 15 amino acids. As DNA, the CDR3 is TGTGCCTGGAGTCCCGGGGGGGGTTCTAGATCACCCCTCCACTTT. Translation gives CAWSPGGGSRSPLHF.

The chain combines TRBV24-1 with TRBJ2-1, with D possibly being TRBD1 (6 bases). Trimming pared 5 bases from V and 5 bases from J, leaving 18 bases between. The CDR3 is 16 residues long. CDR1 KGHDR and CDR2 SFDVKD come from the germline V gene. CDR3 in DNA: TGTGCCACCAGTGTGCAGCCGTGGACAGATGACAATGAGCAGTTCTTC. It translates to CATSVQPWTDDNEQFF.

The gene calls are TRBV10-3 and TRBJ1-1; 8 bases are a match to TRBD1. The V segment lost 3 bases and the J segment 1 base; nucleotides outside the gene matches: 13. This CDR3 has 18 amino acids. Germline V CDR1 and CDR2: ENHRY, SYGVKD. CDR3 DNA sequence: TGTGCCATCAGTGAAGGGATTAATTTGGGACAGGAGAACACTGAAGCTTTCTTT. It encodes CAISEGINLGQENTEAFF.

This clone was seen more than once but under ten times. The V and J genes are TRBV27 and TRBJ2-7, with 8 bases aligning to TRBD1. The CDR3 loop spans 16 amino acids. Unmatched junction bases numbered 14, after V lost 4 bases and J lost 6 bases. Germline CDR1 and CDR2: MNHEY and SMNVEV (reference sequence). The chain's CDR3 is CASSSEAQGETREQYF. The CDR3 DNA sequence: TGTGCCAGCAGTTCAGAAGCACAGGGGGAAACCCGCGAGCAGTACTTC.

The chain has TRBV7-9 and TRBJ1-2; a weak D match, TRBD1 (6 bases). With 3 bases removed from V and 4 bases from J, the gap between germline ends came to 15 bases. CDR1 is SEHNR, CDR2 FQNEAQ, per germline (reference sequence). The CDR3 runs to 15 residues. The CDR3, as DNA: TGTGCCAGCAGCTTCCCACAGGGATCCTTCTATGGCTACACCTTC. This translates into CASSFPQGSFYGYTF.

The J gene is TRBJ2-7, the V gene TRBV18; D may be TRBD2 (5 bases). The ends were cut back, 4 bases at V and 0 bases at J, with 13 bases in the middle. The CDR3 spans 15 residues. CDR1 is KGHSH, CDR2 LQKENI, per germline. CDR3: CASSRPGSVSYEQYF. Written as DNA, the CDR3 is TGTGCCAGCTCACGGCCGGGGTCGGTCTCCTACGAGCAGTACTTC. Full variable domain (outside the CDR3, taken from reference TRBV18 and TRBJ2-7): NAGVMQNPRHLVRRRGQEARLRCSPMKGHSHVYWYRQLPEEGLKFMVYLQKENIIDESGMPKERFSAEFPKEGPSILRIQQVVRGDSAAYFCASSRPGSVSYEQYFGPGTRLTVT.

The chain employs TRBV27 and TRBJ2-3, with D perhaps TRBD1 (6 bases). The germline V gene has CDR1 MNHEY and CDR2 SMNVEV (reference sequence). V was cut by 7 bases and J by 4 bases, with 21 bases left in between. The CDR3 totals 16 residues. The DNA of the CDR3 is TGTGCCAGCATGGAGAAAACAGGGTTACCTTCAGATACGCAGTATTTT. Encoded protein: CASMEKTGLPSDTQYF.

The DNA of the CDR3 is TGTGCCAGCAGCGTGACAGGGTTAGGTGAGCAGTTCTTC. Its protein is CASSVTGLGEQFF. The chain recombines TRBV9 with TRBJ2-1; 7 bases line up with TRBD1. Germline trimming cut 2 bases from V and 9 bases from J; bases unmatched to any gene: 5. CDR3 length: 13 amino acids. The germline V gene has CDR1 SGDLS and CDR2 YYNGEE.

This clone was counted a few times. V usage is TRBV19 and J usage is TRBJ2-7, with 9 bases identical to TRBD2. This CDR3 region has 15 residues. The V and J ends lost 5 bases and 5 bases, in that order; junction bases with no gene match: 10. In germline, CDR1 is LNHDA, CDR2 SQIVND (reference sequence). The CDR3 bases are TGTGCCAGTAGTCCTAGGGCGGGGGGGCACGACGAGCAGTACTTC. Its protein product is CASSPRAGGHDEQYF. The whole variable domain, filled in from reference TRBV19 and TRBJ2-7, reads DGGITQSPKYLFRKEGQNVTLSCEQNLNHDAMYWYRQDPGQGLRLIYYSQIVNDFQKGDIAEGYSVSREKKESFPLTVTSAQKNPTAFYLCASSPRAGGHDEQYFGPGTRLTVT.

The chain has TRBV5-4 and TRBJ2-2, with 8 nucleotides matching TRBD1. The V gene end was trimmed by 0 bases and the J gene end by 7 bases; junction bases not matched to a gene: 8. In germline, CDR1 is SGHNT, CDR2 YYREEE (reference sequence). The CDR3 totals 16 residues. The CDR3 DNA is TGTGCCAGCAGCTTGGAGGGGCTCAGGGGGCACGGGGAGCTGTTTTTT. It translates to CASSLEGLRGHGELFF.

V is TRBV5-1 and J is TRBJ2-1, with a weak D call TRBD2 (6 bases). Germline CDR1 SGHRS, CDR2 YFSETQ. Deletions cut 4 bases from V and 11 bases from J, with 16 bases between. The CDR3 spans 13 residues. CDR3 in amino acids: CASSAPSGDQQFF. The CDR3, as DNA: TGCGCCAGCAGCGCCCCCTCGGGGGACCAGCAGTTCTTC.

The chain couples TRBV7-8 to TRBJ1-4, with D possibly TRBD1 on 5 matching bases. V lost 3 bases and J lost 6, with 14 bases in between. The germline CDR1 and CDR2 sequences are SGHVS and FQNEAQ. The CDR3 contains 15 residues. CDR3 DNA sequence: TGTGCCAGCAGCTTGCGGGGGGGGTTGGATGAAAAACTGTTTTTT. Residues: CASSLRGGLDEKLFF.

The chain's CDR3 is CASSQDFSYGYTF. The CDR3, as DNA: TGTGCCAGCAGCCAAGATTTTAGTTATGGCTACACCTTC. This chain joins TRBV4-2 and TRBJ1-2; no firm D call. CDR3 length: 13 residues. Germline CDR1 is LGHNA and CDR2 is YNFKEQ. V was pared by 0 bases and J by 5 bases, with 7 bases between.

The rearrangement joins TRBV6-5 to TRBJ1-1, with D hard to call. Trimming took 2 bases from V and 0 from J, leaving 10 bases between them. Germline-derived CDR1 and CDR2 are MNHEY and SVGAGI. The CDR3 spans 15 residues. CDR3 loop: CASSYTQVMNTEAFF. CDR3 DNA: TGTGCCAGCAGTTACACTCAGGTTATGAACACTGAAGCTTTCTTT.